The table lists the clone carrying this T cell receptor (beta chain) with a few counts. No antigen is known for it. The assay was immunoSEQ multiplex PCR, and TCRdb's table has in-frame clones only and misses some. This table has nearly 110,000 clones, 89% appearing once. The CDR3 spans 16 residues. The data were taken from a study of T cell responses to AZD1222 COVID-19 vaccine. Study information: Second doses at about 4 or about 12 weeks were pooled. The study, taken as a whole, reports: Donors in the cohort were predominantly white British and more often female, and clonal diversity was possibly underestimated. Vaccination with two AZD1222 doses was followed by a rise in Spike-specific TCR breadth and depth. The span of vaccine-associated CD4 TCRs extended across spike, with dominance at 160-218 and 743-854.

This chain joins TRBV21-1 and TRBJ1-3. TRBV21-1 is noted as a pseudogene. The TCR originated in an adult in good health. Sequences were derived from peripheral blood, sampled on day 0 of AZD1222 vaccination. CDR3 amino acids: CASSKRPGARGNTIYF. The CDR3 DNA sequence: TGTGCCAGCAGCAAGCGGCCGGGGGCGAGGGGAAACACCATATATTTT.